This T cell receptor (beta chain) was observed in a study of T cell changes during pregnancy in multiple sclerosis (dated by TCRdb to between 2018 and 2020). In the study overall: The study examined how the T cell repertoire changed over the course of pregnancy in women with multiple sclerosis.

Library construction relied on the immunoSEQ multiplex PCR assay. In TCRdb, the immuneACCESS table is reduced to in-frame sequences with V and J assigned. These tables do not hold every clone; where another copy was compared, an unresolved V gene accounts for under half, and the others remain unexplained. The sample records 95,000 to 100,000 clones, more than 85% of which are singletons. 2.5% to 3.5% of the sample is taken by the ten largest. The germline V gene (reference sequence) specifies MNHEY as CDR1 and SMNVEV as CDR2. V is cut by 10 bases and J by 9 bases, and the space between the germline ends is 21 bases. From the cysteine through the phenylalanine, the CDR3 covers 13 amino acids. Of all the DNA, just the CDR3 is kept, 39 bases in frame from base 1. For this clone: Its antigen is still unknown. Base quality data are lacking; no much larger clone is found one base away.

The TCR was taken from a female donor with multiple sclerosis, enrolled in a pregnancy study. The material was peripheral blood, obtained in the second trimester of pregnancy. The sequence is built from TRBV27 and TRBJ2-5; the D segment could be TRBD1, given 7 matching bases. CDR3 reads: CATGGSSGQAQYF. In nucleotides, the sequence is TGTGCCACAGGGGGGTCCTCCGGGCAAGCCCAGTACTTC.